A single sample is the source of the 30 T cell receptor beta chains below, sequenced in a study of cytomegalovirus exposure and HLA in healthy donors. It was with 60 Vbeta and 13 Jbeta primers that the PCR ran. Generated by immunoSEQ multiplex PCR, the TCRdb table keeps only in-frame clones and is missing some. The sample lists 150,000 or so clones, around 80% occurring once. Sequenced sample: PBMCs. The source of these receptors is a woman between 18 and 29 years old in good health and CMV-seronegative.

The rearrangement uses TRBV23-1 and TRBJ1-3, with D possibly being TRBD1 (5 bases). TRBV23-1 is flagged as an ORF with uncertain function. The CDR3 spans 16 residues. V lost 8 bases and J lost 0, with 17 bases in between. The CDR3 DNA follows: TGCGCCAGCGGTACAGGCAAACAACCCTCTGGAAACACCATATATTTT. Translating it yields CASGTGKQPSGNTIYF.

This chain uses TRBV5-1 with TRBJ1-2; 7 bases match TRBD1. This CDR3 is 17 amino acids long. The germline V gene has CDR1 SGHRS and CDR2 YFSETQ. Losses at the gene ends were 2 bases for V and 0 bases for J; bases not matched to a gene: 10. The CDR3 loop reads CASSLSTGVPANYGYTF. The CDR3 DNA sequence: TGCGCCAGCAGCTTAAGTACAGGGGTACCAGCTAACTATGGCTACACCTTC.

CDR3 coding DNA: TGTGCCAGCAGCACTAGGGACTTGGGGTCCTACGAGCAGTACTTC. This translates into CASSTRDLGSYEQYF. The J gene is TRBJ2-7, the V gene TRBV21-1; the D segment call TRBD2 is taken from the table without a DNA check. TRBV21-1 is a pseudogene segment. The CDR3 contains 15 residues.

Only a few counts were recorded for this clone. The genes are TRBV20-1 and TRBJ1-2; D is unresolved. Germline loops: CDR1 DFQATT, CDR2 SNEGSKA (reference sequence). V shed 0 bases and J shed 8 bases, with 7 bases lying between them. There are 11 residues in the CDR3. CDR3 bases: TGCAGTGCTAGAGATATCGGGGGCTACACCTTC. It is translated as CSARDIGGYTF.

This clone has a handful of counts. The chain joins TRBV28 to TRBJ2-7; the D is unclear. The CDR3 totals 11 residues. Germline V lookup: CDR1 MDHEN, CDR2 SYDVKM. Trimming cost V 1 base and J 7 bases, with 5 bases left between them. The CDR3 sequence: CASSLFREQYF. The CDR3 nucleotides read TGTGCCAGCAGTTTATTTCGGGAGCAGTACTTC.

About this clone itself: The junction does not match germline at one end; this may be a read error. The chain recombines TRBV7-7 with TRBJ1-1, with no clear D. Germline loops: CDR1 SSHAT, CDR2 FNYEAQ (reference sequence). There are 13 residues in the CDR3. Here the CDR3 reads CASSQTVNTEAFF. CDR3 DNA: TGTGCTAGCAGCCAAACTGTAAACACTGAAGCTTTCTTT.

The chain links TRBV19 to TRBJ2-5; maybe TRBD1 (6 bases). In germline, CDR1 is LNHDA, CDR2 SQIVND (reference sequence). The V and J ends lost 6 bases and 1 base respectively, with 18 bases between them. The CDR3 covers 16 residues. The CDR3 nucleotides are TGTGCCAGTAGGGGTGCAGGGGCAACCCCCCAAGAGACCCAGTACTTC. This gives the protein CASRGAGATPQETQYF.

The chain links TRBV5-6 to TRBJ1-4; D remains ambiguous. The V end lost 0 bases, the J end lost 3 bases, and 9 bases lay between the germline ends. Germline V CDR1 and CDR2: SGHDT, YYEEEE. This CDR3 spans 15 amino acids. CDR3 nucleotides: TGTGCCAGCAGCTTGGTGGGAGTCCCTAATGAAAAACTGTTTTTT. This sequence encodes CASSLVGVPNEKLFF. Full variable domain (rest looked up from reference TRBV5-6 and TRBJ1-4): DAGVTQSPTHLIKTRGQQVTLRCSPKSGHDTVSWYQQALGQGPQFIFQYYEEEERQRGNFPDRFSGHQFPNYSSELNVNALLLGDSALYLCASSLVGVPNEKLFFGSGTQLSVL.

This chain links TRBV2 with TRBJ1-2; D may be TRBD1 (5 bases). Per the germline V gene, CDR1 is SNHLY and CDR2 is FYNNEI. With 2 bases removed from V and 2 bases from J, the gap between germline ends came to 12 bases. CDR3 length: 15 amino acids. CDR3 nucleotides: TGTGCCAGCAGTGAACTTGGGGGGACCAACTATGGCTACACCTTC. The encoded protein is CASSELGGTNYGYTF.

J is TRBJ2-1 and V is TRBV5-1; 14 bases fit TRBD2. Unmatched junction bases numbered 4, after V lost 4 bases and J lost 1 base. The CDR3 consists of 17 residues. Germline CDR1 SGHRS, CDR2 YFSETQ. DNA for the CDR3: TGCGCCAGCAGCCTTGGACTAGCGGGAGGTTCCTACAATGAGCAGTTCTTC. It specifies CASSLGLAGGSYNEQFF.

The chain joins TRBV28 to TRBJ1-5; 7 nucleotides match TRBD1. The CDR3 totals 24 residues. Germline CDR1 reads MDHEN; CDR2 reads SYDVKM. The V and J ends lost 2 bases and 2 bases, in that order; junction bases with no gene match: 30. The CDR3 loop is CASSLSDLFSKRDSGRGGNQPQHF. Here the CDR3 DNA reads TGTGCCAGCAGTTTAAGCGACCTCTTTTCGAAACGGGACAGCGGAAGGGGCGGCAATCAGCCCCAGCATTTT.

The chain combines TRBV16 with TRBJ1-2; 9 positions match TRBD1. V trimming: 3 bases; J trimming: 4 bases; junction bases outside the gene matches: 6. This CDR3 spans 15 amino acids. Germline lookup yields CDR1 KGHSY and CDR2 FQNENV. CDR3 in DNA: TGTGCCAGCAGCCAGGGGACAGGGCGGGCCTATGGCTACACCTTC. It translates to CASSQGTGRAYGYTF.

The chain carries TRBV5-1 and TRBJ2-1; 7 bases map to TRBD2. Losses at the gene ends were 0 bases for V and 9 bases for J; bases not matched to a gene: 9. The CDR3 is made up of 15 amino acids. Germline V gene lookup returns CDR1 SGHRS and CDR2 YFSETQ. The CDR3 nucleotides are TGCGCCAGCAGCTTGGAGTACGCGGGAGCGGTTGAGCAGTTCTTC. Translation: CASSLEYAGAVEQFF.

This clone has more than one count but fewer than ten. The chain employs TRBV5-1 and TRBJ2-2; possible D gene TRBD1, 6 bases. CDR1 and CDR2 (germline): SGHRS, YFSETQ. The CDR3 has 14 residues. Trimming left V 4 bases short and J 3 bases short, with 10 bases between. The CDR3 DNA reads TGCGCCAGCAGCCGAGCAGGGGACACCGGGGAGCTGTTTTTT. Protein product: CASSRAGDTGELFF.

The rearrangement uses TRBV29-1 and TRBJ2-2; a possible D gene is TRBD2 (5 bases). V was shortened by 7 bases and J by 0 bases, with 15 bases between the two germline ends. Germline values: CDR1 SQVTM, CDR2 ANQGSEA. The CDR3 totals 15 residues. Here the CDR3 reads CSDTRRTANTGELFF. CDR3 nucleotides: TGCAGCGACACCCGGAGGACCGCGAACACCGGGGAGCTGTTTTTT.

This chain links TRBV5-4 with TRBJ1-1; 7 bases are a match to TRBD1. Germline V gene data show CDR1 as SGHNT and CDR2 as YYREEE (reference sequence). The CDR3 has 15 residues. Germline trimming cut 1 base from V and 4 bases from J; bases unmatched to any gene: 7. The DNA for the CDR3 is TGTGCCAGCAGCTTGATAGACAGGGAGACCACTGAAGCTTTCTTT. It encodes CASSLIDRETTEAFF. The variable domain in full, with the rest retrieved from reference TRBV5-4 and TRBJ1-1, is ETGVTQSPTHLIKTRGQQVTLRCSSQSGHNTVSWYQQALGQGPQFIFQYYREEENGRGNFPPRFSGLQFPNYSSELNVNALELDDSALYLCASSLIDRETTEAFFGQGTRLTVV.

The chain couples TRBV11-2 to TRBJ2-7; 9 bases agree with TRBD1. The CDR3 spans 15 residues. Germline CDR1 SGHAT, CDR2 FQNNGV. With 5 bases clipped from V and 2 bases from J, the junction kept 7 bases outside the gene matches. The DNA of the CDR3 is TGTGCCAGCAGCCTGGCCGGGACAGGGACCTACGAGCAGTACTTC. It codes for CASSLAGTGTYEQYF.

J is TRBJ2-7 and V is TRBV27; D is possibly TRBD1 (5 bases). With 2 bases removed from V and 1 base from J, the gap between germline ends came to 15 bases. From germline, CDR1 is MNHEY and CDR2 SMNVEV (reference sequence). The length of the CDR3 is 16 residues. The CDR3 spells CASSLTWTRESYEQYF. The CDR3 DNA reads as TGTGCCAGCAGTTTAACCTGGACAAGGGAATCCTACGAGCAGTACTTC.

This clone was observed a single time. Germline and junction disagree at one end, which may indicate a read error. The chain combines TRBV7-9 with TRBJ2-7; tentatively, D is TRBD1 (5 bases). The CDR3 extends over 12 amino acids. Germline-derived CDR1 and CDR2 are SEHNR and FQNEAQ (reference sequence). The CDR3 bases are TGTTCCAGCCGAGTGGGGCCCTACGAGCAGTACTTC. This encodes CSSRVGPYEQYF. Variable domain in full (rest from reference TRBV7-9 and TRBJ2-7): DTGVSQNPRHKITKRGQNVTFRCDPISEHNRLYWYRQTLGQGPEFLTYFQNEAQLEKSRLLSDRFSAERPKGSFSTLEIQRTEQGDSAMYLCSSRVGPYEQYFGPGTRLTVT.

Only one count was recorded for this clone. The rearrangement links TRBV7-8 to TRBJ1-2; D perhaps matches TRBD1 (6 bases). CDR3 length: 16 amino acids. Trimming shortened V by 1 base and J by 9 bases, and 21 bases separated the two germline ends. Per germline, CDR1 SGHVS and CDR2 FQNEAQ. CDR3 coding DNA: TGTGCCAGCAGCTTAGGTTTCCGGGACATGCCCCGAAGCTACACCTTC. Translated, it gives CASSLGFRDMPRSYTF. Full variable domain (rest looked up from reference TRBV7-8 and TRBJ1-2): GAGVSQSPRYKVAKRGQDVALRCDPISGHVSLFWYQQALGQGPEFLTYFQNEAQLDKSGLPSDRFFAERPEGSVSTLKIQRTQQEDSAVYLCASSLGFRDMPRSYTFGSGTRLTVV.

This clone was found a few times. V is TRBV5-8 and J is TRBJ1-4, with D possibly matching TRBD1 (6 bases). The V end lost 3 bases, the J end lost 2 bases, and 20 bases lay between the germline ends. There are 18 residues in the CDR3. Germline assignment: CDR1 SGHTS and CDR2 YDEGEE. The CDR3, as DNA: TGTGCCAGCAGCTGGGGGCGGTGGACCAGTGGGACTAATGAAAAACTGTTTTTT. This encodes CASSWGRWTSGTNEKLFF.

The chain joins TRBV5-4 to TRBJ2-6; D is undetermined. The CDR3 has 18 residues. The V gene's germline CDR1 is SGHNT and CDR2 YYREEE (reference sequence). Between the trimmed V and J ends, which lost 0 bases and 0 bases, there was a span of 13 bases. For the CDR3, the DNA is TGTGCCAGCAGCTTGGTTGCGATCAGGCTCTCTGGGGCCAACGTCCTGACTTTC. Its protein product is CASSLVAIRLSGANVLTF.

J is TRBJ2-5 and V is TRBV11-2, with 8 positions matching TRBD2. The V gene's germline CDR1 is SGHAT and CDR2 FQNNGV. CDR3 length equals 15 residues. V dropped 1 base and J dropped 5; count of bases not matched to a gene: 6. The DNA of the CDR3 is TGTGCCAGCAGCTTAGCGGGAGGGAGGGGGGAGACCCAGTACTTC. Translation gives CASSLAGGRGETQYF.

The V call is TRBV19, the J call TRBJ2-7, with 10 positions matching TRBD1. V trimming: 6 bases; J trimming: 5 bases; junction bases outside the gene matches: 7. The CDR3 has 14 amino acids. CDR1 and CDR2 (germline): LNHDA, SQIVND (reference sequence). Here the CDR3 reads CASSEPGQGNEQYF. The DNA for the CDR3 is TGTGCCAGTAGCGAACCGGGACAGGGGAACGAGCAGTACTTC.

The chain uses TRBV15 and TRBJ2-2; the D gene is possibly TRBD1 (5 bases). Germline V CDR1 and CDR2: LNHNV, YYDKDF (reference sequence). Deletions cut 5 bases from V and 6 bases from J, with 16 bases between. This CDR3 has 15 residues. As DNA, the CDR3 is TGTGCCACCAGCCCGCGTCCAGGGTCGGCCGGGGAGCTGTTTTTT. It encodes CATSPRPGSAGELFF.

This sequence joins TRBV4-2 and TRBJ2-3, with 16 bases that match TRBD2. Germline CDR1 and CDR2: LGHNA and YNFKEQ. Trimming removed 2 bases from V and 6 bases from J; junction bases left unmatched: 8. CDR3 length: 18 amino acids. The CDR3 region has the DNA TGTGCCAGCAGCCAATCAAGTAGGGGACTAGCGGGAGGGGATACGCAGTATTTT. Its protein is CASSQSSRGLAGGDTQYF.

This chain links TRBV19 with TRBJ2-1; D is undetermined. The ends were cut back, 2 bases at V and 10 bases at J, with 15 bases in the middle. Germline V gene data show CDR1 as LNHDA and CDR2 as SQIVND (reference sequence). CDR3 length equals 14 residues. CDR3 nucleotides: TGTGCCAGTAGTATAACCCCGTCTAGTGGGGAGCAGTTCTTC. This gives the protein CASSITPSSGEQFF.

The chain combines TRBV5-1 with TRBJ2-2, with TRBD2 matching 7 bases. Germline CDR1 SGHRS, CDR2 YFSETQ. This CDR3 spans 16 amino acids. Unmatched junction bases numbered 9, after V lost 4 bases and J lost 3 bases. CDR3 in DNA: TGCGCCAGCAGCCCCGAGGGAGGGATCGACACCGGGGAGCTGTTTTTT. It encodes CASSPEGGIDTGELFF.

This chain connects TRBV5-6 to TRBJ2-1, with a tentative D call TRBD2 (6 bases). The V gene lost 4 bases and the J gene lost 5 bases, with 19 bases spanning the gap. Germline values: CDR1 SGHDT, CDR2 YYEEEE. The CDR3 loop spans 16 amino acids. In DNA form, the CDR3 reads TGTGCCAGCAGCGGCCACGGACTAAACCCCAACAATGAGCAGTTCTTC. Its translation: CASSGHGLNPNNEQFF. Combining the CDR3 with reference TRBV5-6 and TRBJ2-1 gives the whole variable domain DAGVTQSPTHLIKTRGQQVTLRCSPKSGHDTVSWYQQALGQGPQFIFQYYEEEERQRGNFPDRFSGHQFPNYSSELNVNALLLGDSALYLCASSGHGLNPNNEQFFGPGTRLTVL.

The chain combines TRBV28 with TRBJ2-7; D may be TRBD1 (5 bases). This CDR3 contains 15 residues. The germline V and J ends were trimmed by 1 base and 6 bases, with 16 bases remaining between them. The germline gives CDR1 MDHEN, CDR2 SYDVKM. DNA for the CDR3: TGTGCCAGCAGTTTATTTCAGGGTAACTTATTCGAGCAGTACTTC. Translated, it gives CASSLFQGNLFEQYF.